This record looks at one T cell receptor beta chain sequence and its context. Ages ranged from about 18 to 89 years, with residence in 20 to 30 US areas. Participants were placed into cohorts based on the clinical history they reported. This CDR3 is built from 15 residues. CDR1 and CDR2 from the germline V gene are MDHEN and SYDVKM. J gave up 6 bases and V 8 bases, and 14 bases lay outside the gene matches. These data belong to a study of blood T cell repertoires in COVID-19. Study background: From T cells, B-cell-depleted T cells, or PBMCs came the material, which was cDNA or gDNA.

The protocol was immunoSEQ multiplex PCR, while the TCRdb copy is restricted to in-frame clones and leaves out a portion. The sample shows around 200,000 clones, 70% to 90% of them seen only once. Sequenced input: PBMCs or T cells enriched from blood (not recorded which). The origin of this receptor is a woman aged 40 to 49 with acute COVID-19. The chain recombines TRBV28 with TRBJ1-2, with 8 bases fitting TRBD1. The CDR3 nucleotides read TGTGCCAGCTTGAGTCAGGGGGCGAGACTTGATGGCTACACCTTC. It is translated as CASLSQGARLDGYTF.